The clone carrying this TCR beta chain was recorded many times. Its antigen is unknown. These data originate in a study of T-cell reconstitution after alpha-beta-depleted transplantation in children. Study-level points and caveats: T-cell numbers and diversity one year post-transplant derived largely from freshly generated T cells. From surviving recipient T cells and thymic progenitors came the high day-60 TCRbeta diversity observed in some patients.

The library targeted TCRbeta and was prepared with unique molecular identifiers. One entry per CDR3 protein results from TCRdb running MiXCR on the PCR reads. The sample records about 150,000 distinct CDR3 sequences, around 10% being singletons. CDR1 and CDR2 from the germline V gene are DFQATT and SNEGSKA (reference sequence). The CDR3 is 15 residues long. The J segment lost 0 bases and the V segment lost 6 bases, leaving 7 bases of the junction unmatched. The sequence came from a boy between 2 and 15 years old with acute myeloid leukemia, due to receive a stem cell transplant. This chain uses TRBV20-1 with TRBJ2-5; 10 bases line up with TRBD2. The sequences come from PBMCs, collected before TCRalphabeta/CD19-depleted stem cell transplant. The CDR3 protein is CSATLGLAYQETQYF. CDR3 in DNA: TGCAGTGCCACATTGGGACTAGCGTACCAAGAGACCCAGTACTTC.